These 10 T cell receptor beta chains were sequenced from one sample in a study of response to subunit inactivated influenza vaccine. Each CDR3 protein gets one entry after TCRdb re-called the RT-PCR reads with MiXCR. The data show 650,000 to 800,000 distinct CDR3 sequences, 18% seen once. The input for sequencing was PBMCs from blood, taken less than 6 days after vaccination. The receptors here all came from a man in his forties or fifties who received an inactivated influenza vaccine.

The chain recombines TRBV13 with TRBJ2-7; 7 nucleotides line up with TRBD1. V lost 3 bases, J lost 5 bases, and 7 bases stayed unmatched. This CDR3 comprises 14 residues. The germline V gene encodes CDR1 PRHDT and CDR2 FYEKMQ (reference sequence). The CDR3 here is CASSLNRGNNEQYF. In DNA, the CDR3 is TGTGCCAGCAGCTTGAACAGGGGAAACAACGAGCAGTACTTC.

The CDR3 DNA sequence: TGTGCCAGCAGCTTAAGTCAGCAGGCAGATACGCAGTATTTT. Translation gives CASSLSQQADTQYF. The V and J genes are TRBV7-2 and TRBJ2-3; D is uncertain. V was cut by 2 bases and J by 4 bases, with 10 bases left in between. Germline V lookup: CDR1 SGHTA, CDR2 FQGNSA. This CDR3 has 14 residues.

This clonotype was counted between two and nine times. J is TRBJ1-1 and V is TRBV18, with D uncertain. This CDR3 comprises 15 residues. Germline CDR1 reads KGHSH; CDR2 reads LQKENI. V was pared by 2 bases and J by 10 bases, with 20 bases between. The CDR3 sequence is CASSPIGQNERPAFF. The CDR3 DNA follows: TGTGCCAGCTCACCAATCGGGCAGAACGAACGACCAGCTTTCTTT.

This clonotype was detected only a few times. The chain is built from TRBV20-1 and TRBJ1-5; 11 nucleotides align to TRBD1. Germline trimming cut 0 bases from V and 7 bases from J; bases unmatched to any gene: 11. The CDR3 totals 17 residues. Germline V gene lookup returns CDR1 DFQATT and CDR2 SNEGSKA (reference sequence). In nucleotides, the CDR3 is TGCAGTGCTAGAGATTGGAAGGAGGGGACAGGGGGGCAGCCCCAGCATTTT. This gives the protein CSARDWKEGTGGQPQHF.

This sequence joins TRBV12-3 or TRBV12-4 and TRBJ1-5, with a tentative D call TRBD1 (5 bases). The CDR3 is 16 residues long. Between the trimmed V and J ends, which lost 3 bases and 2 bases, there was a span of 14 bases. Here the CDR3 reads CASSLATLRGNQPQHF. The CDR3 DNA sequence: TGTGCCAGCAGTTTGGCGACCCTCAGGGGCAATCAGCCCCAGCATTTT.

This clonotype has more than one count but fewer than ten. The V call is TRBV7-2, the J call TRBJ2-7; 9 bases align to TRBD2. Losses at the gene ends were 1 base for V and 2 bases for J; bases not matched to a gene: 6. The CDR3 covers 16 residues. Germline-derived CDR1 and CDR2 are SGHTA and FQGNSA. CDR3 region: CASSLEGSGSPYEQYF. The DNA for the CDR3 is TGTGCCAGCAGCTTAGAGGGTAGCGGGAGCCCCTACGAGCAGTACTTC.

This clonotype came up a few times. This chain links TRBV4-3 with TRBJ2-4; no clear D. Per germline, CDR1 LGHNA and CDR2 YSLEER. Trimming left V 2 bases short and J 3 bases short, with 11 bases between. The CDR3 runs 15 residues. DNA for the CDR3: TGCGCCAGCAGCCAATATGTTTCCAGCAAAAACATTCAGTACTTC. Protein: CASSQYVSSKNIQYF.

This clonotype was detected ten times or more. The chain couples TRBV12-3 or TRBV12-4 to TRBJ2-1; possible D gene TRBD2, 5 bases. Deletions cut 5 bases from V and 0 bases from J, with 14 bases between. This CDR3 is 16 amino acids long. The chain's CDR3 is CASSPQTGSSYNEQFF. The CDR3 DNA is TGTGCCAGCAGTCCCCAGACGGGGAGCTCCTACAATGAGCAGTTCTTC.

This clonotype appeared many times. The genes are TRBV4-3 and TRBJ2-1; TRBD2 aligns across 7 bases. Germline V gene lookup returns CDR1 LGHNA and CDR2 YSLEER. The CDR3 sequence is 13 residues long. The V and J ends lost 2 bases and 9 bases, in that order; junction bases with no gene match: 4. The CDR3 DNA sequence: TGCGCCAGCAGCCAATTAGGGAGGGCTGAGCAGTTCTTC. Amino acids: CASSQLGRAEQFF.

This clonotype occurred many times. This chain connects TRBV7-2 to TRBJ2-2; D is undetermined. CDR1 is SGHTA, CDR2 FQGNSA, per germline. With 6 bases removed from V and 4 bases from J, the gap between germline ends came to 3 bases. The CDR3 extends over 11 amino acids. The CDR3 loop reads CASRLTGELFF. The CDR3 DNA follows: TGTGCCAGCAGGCTCACCGGGGAGCTGTTTTTT.